Listed below are T cell receptor beta chains from one sample, sequenced in a study of immune evolution from preneoplasia to lung adenocarcinoma. Generated by immunoSEQ multiplex PCR, the TCRdb table keeps only in-frame clones and is missing some. The sample holds approximately 4,000 clones, 86% seen once. Sequenced material: FFPE minimally invasive lung adenocarcinoma tissue. The receptors shown here come from a donor aged 70 or over with lung adenocarcinoma. Both conserved end residues are part of each CDR3. D genes are given only for firm matches. Rows give clone size only sometimes, using once, few, many, or a class for an expanded clone.

j_call clone_size v_call d_call cdr3_aa cdr3_nt
TRBJ1-3 NA TRBV5-6 NA CASSLDRGGGLGSGNTIYF TGTGCCAGCAGCTTGGACCGGGGCGGAGGACTTGGCTCTGGAAACACCATATATTTT
TRBJ1-2 NA TRBV5-6 NA CASSLGRNYGYTF TGTGCCAGCAGCTTGGGGCGGAACTATGGCTACACCTTC
TRBJ2-1 NA TRBV13 TRBD2 CASSQGLAGHNEQFF TGTGCCAGCAGCCAGGGACTAGCGGGCCACAATGAGCAGTTCTTC
TRBJ2-7 NA TRBV5-4 TRBD2 CASGLADSYEQYF TGTGCCAGCGGACTAGCGGATTCCTACGAGCAGTACTTC
TRBJ2-3 NA TRBV5-5 TRBD2 CASSLAPLAGRSTDTQYF TGTGCCAGCAGCTTGGCCCCGCTAGCGGGAAGGAGCACAGATACGCAGTATTTT
TRBJ2-5 NA TRBV7-2 NA CASSGYRETQYF TGTGCCAGCAGCGGTTACAGGGAGACCCAGTACTTC
TRBJ2-3 NA TRBV19 NA CASSSPWGRSTDTQYF TGTGCCAGTAGTAGCCCGTGGGGGCGCAGTACAGATACGCAGTATTTT
TRBJ2-7 NA TRBV2 NA CASGTAGSFYEQYF TGTGCCAGCGGGACTGCGGGCTCCTTCTACGAGCAGTACTTC
TRBJ2-7 once TRBV11-2 TRBD2 CASSLGLGVQQYF TGTGCCAGCAGCTTGGGACTAGGGGTCCAGCAGTACTTC
TRBJ2-7 once TRBV18 TRBD1 CASSPASGQSGEQYF TGTGCCAGCTCACCAGCGTCGGGACAGTCGGGCGAGCAGTACTTC
TRBJ2-3 few TRBV10-2 NA CASLNTLADTQYF TGCGCCAGCTTGAATACTCTGGCAGATACGCAGTATTTT
TRBJ1-4 NA TRBV4-1 NA CASSQDTEKLFF TGCGCCAGCAGCCAAGATACTGAAAAACTGTTTTTT
TRBJ1-3 NA TRBV6-1 NA CASSLGLLSGNTIYF TGTGCCAGCAGCCTGGGACTCCTCTCTGGAAACACCATATATTTT
TRBJ2-1 NA TRBV15 NA CATSRDPSGSYNEQFF TGTGCCACCAGCAGAGATCCCAGCGGCTCCTACAATGAGCAGTTCTTC
TRBJ2-1 NA TRBV5-1 TRBD1 CASSGQELINEQFF TGCGCCAGCTCGGGACAGGAGTTGATCAATGAGCAGTTCTTC
TRBJ1-1 NA TRBV5-5 TRBD1 CASSNMDRESAFF TGTGCCAGCAGCAATATGGACAGGGAGTCAGCTTTCTTT
TRBJ1-1 NA TRBV11-2 NA CASSLPGNTEAFF TGTGCCAGCAGCTTACCGGGAAACACTGAAGCTTTCTTT
TRBJ1-4 NA TRBV4-3 NA CASSQQGTSEKLFF TGCGCCAGCAGCCAACAGGGGACGAGTGAAAAACTGTTTTTT
TRBJ2-5 NA TRBV27 NA CASSFQETQYF TGTGCCAGCAGTTTCCAAGAGACCCAGTACTTC
TRBJ2-3 NA TRBV29-1 NA CSAEGFLGRDTDTQYF TGCAGCGCCGAGGGGTTTTTGGGACGCGACACAGATACGCAGTATTTT
TRBJ2-7 NA TRBV19 NA CASSIGVAESSYEQYF TGTGCCAGTAGTATTGGGGTAGCGGAAAGCTCCTACGAGCAGTACTTC
TRBJ2-2 NA TRBV7-8 TRBD2 CASSPLTGTSFIGELFF TGTGCCAGCAGCCCCCTCACAGGGACTAGCTTCATCGGGGAGCTGTTTTTT
TRBJ1-2 NA TRBV2 NA CASSVGSRYGYTF TGTGCCAGCAGTGTGGGTAGTCGGTATGGCTACACCTTC
TRBJ2-7 NA TRBV20-1 NA CSAGSSYEQYF TGCAGTGCTGGAAGCTCCTACGAGCAGTACTTC
TRBJ1-1 NA TRBV7-2 NA CASSADRAEAFF TGTGCCAGCAGCGCCGACAGAGCTGAAGCTTTCTTT
TRBJ2-3 NA TRBV6-5 TRBD2 CASSYSGRASDTQYF TGTGCCAGCAGCTACAGCGGGAGGGCCTCGGATACGCAGTATTTT
TRBJ2-4 NA TRBV5-6 TRBD1 CASSLGGTGINIQYF TGTGCCAGCAGCTTGGGGGGGACAGGAATAAACATTCAGTACTTC
TRBJ2-2 NA TRBV7-9 TRBD2 CASSLARGLVNTGELFF TGTGCCAGCAGCTTAGCTCGGGGACTAGTTAACACCGGGGAGCTGTTTTTT
TRBJ2-1 NA TRBV30 NA CAGRKSYNEQFF TGTGCCGGGCGCAAGTCCTACAATGAGCAGTTCTTC
TRBJ1-1 once TRBV19 NA CASRGLTGEAFF TGTGCCAGTAGGGGTTTGACAGGTGAAGCTTTCTTT
TRBJ2-5 NA TRBV5-1 NA CASSLQVSEETQYF TGCGCCAGCAGCTTGCAGGTCAGCGAAGAGACCCAGTACTTC
TRBJ1-1 NA TRBV6-1 NA CATNQPGVGIWAFF TGTGCCACCAATCAACCAGGGGTCGGAATCTGGGCTTTCTTT
TRBJ1-3 NA TRBV30 NA CAWSFDYSGNTIYF TGTGCCTGGAGTTTCGACTACTCTGGAAACACCATATATTTT
TRBJ2-7 NA TRBV6-4 NA CASSLNPPFPRPYEQYF TGTGCCAGCAGCCTGAACCCGCCCTTTCCCCGACCCTACGAGCAGTACTTC
TRBJ2-3 NA TRBV7-8 TRBD2 CASRVRAGGADTQYF TGTGCCAGCAGGGTAAGGGCGGGAGGCGCCGATACGCAGTATTTT
TRBJ2-3 NA TRBV7-8 NA CASSAPPTDTQYF TGTGCCAGCAGCGCACCCCCGACCGATACGCAGTATTTT
TRBJ2-3 once TRBV11-2 TRBD2 CASSLQSSGSTDTQYF TGTGCCAGCAGCTTACAATCTAGCGGGAGCACAGATACGCAGTATTTT
TRBJ2-3 NA TRBV7-9 TRBD2 CASSSTSGVTDTQYF TGTGCCAGCAGCTCGACTAGCGGAGTGACAGATACGCAGTATTTT
TRBJ2-5 NA TRBV7-9 NA CASRSGTSAETQYF TGTGCCAGCAGATCAGGGACATCAGCGGAGACCCAGTACTTC
TRBJ2-6 NA TRBV30 TRBD1 CAWGDRGHLSGANVLTF TGTGCCTGGGGGGACAGGGGGCACCTCTCTGGGGCCAACGTCCTGACTTTC
TRBJ2-3 NA TRBV7-3 TRBD1 CASSPVGGQVRTDTQYF TGTGCCAGCAGCCCTGTGGGGGGACAGGTCCGCACAGATACGCAGTATTTT